Below, 22 T cell receptor beta chains from the same sample are listed, as sequenced in a study of T cells in Graves' hyperthyroidism and ophthalmopathy (dated by TCRdb to between 2017 and 2020). The library was prepared using multiplex PCR. These reads were obtained on an Illumina HiSeq 2000. TCR beta CDR3 regions were amplified from RNA transcripts. A first-round RT-PCR of the TCR CDR3 used the HTBI primer set with the Qiagen OneStep RT-PCR kit. In-frame beta chains were kept once TCRdb had trimmed the public reads at Q25 with fastp and called clones with MiXCR. Each entry is one CDR3 protein sequence, shown with its most common DNA and genes. This sample lists hundreds of thousands of distinct CDR3 sequences; approximately 15% were detected once. In total, the top ten clones hold 18% of the sample. The sample taken for sequencing was blood. Receptors were obtained from a woman aged 18-29 years with Graves' hyperthyroidism.

This clonotype has only a few counts. V and J are TRBV24-1 and TRBJ2-2; 9 positions match TRBD2. Germline assignment: CDR1 KGHDR and CDR2 SFDVKD. The CDR3 totals 18 residues. Trimming took 3 bases from V and 2 from J; bases not matched to a gene: 9. The DNA of the CDR3 is TGTGCCACCAGTGATCGGGGGGGGACTAGCAGTAACACCGGGGAGCTGTTTTTT. Translated, it gives CATSDRGGTSSNTGELFF.

This clonotype was detected a few times. V and J are TRBV7-9 and TRBJ2-1; 10 bases are shared with TRBD2. The CDR3 contains 16 residues. Germline CDR1 is SEHNR and CDR2 is FQNEAQ (reference sequence). Unmatched junction bases numbered 13, after V lost 5 bases and J lost 9 bases. CDR3 nucleotides: TGTGCCAGCAGCCCCAAGCGGGGGGGCCGGGTTAGTGAGCAGTTCTTC. Translating gives CASSPKRGGRVSEQFF.

V gene TRBV15 combines with J gene TRBJ2-5; possibly TRBD1 for D (5 bases). The germline CDR1 and CDR2 sequences are LNHNV and YYDKDF (reference sequence). The V end was cut by 2 bases, the J end by 5 bases, with 6 bases between. The CDR3 has 12 amino acids. The CDR3 region is CATSRPGETQYF. The CDR3 DNA is TGTGCCACCAGCAGACCAGGGGAGACCCAGTACTTC.

This clonotype was found many times. The CDR3 spells CSARTSGGADTQYF. CDR3 in DNA: TGCAGTGCTAGGACTAGCGGGGGGGCAGATACGCAGTATTTT. J is TRBJ2-3 and V is TRBV20-1; 14 bases agree with TRBD2. Germline V gives CDR1 DFQATT, CDR2 SNEGSKA (reference sequence). The J segment lost 4 bases and the V segment lost 3 bases, leaving 0 bases of the junction unmatched. There are 14 residues in the CDR3.

This clonotype was seen at least ten times. The J gene is TRBJ2-7, the V gene TRBV7-9; D gene uncertain. The ends were cut back, 2 bases at V and 5 bases at J, with 10 bases in the middle. This CDR3 is built from 13 residues. Germline V gene data show CDR1 as SEHNR and CDR2 as FQNEAQ (reference sequence). CDR3 sequence (DNA): TGTGCCAGCAGCTTATCGGCCCAAGACGAGCAGTACTTC. Translated, it gives CASSLSAQDEQYF. Together with reference TRBV7-9 and TRBJ2-7, the CDR3 gives the full variable domain: DTGVSQNPRHKITKRGQNVTFRCDPISEHNRLYWYRQTLGQGPEFLTYFQNEAQLEKSRLLSDRFSAERPKGSFSTLEIQRTEQGDSAMYLCASSLSAQDEQYFGPGTRLTVT.

This clonotype was counted at least ten times. The rearrangement links TRBV2 to TRBJ1-5; tentatively, D is TRBD1 (6 bases). V was pared by 5 bases and J by 8 bases, with 16 bases between. Germline CDR1 SNHLY, CDR2 FYNNEI. This CDR3 comprises 14 residues. CDR3 in amino acids: CASSRTGLGKPQHF. The CDR3 nucleotides read TGTGCCAGCAGTCGTACAGGGTTGGGGAAGCCCCAGCATTTT.

The rearrangement joins TRBV15 to TRBJ1-1, with D tentatively TRBD1 (6 bases). This CDR3 contains 17 residues. V lost 0 bases to trimming and J lost 2 bases, with 16 bases between them. CDR1 is LNHNV, CDR2 YYDKDF, per germline (reference sequence). This chain's CDR3 is CATSRDPLGGLNTEAFF. The CDR3 DNA is TGTGCCACCAGCAGAGACCCCCTCGGGGGGCTAAACACTGAAGCTTTCTTT.

This clonotype occurred many times. V is TRBV7-8 and J is TRBJ2-5, with no clear D. The CDR3 is 15 amino acids. The V and J ends lost 1 base and 5 bases respectively, with 14 bases between them. The germline CDR1 and CDR2 sequences are SGHVS and FQNEAQ. DNA for the CDR3: TGTGCCAGCAGCTTAGGCCGGACGACGTGGGAGACCCAGTACTTC. Amino acids: CASSLGRTTWETQYF. Filled out from reference TRBV7-8 and TRBJ2-5, the complete variable domain reads GAGVSQSPRYKVAKRGQDVALRCDPISGHVSLFWYQQALGQGPEFLTYFQNEAQLDKSGLPSDRFFAERPEGSVSTLKIQRTQQEDSAVYLCASSLGRTTWETQYFGPGTRLLVL.

This rearrangement joins TRBV24-1 to TRBJ2-5; 7 bases are shared with TRBD1. V gave up 0 bases and J gave up 1 base; unmatched junction bases: 10. CDR3 length: 18 residues. Germline V CDR1 and CDR2: KGHDR, SFDVKD. The CDR3 nucleotides read TGTGCCACCAGTGATTTGTCTACAGGGGCCAGTTCCCAAGAGACCCAGTACTTC. Translated, it gives CATSDLSTGASSQETQYF.

This clonotype was counted between two and nine times. The genes are TRBV20-1 and TRBJ2-2; no definite D call. V lost 2 bases to trimming and J lost 1 base, with 11 bases between them. From germline, CDR1 is DFQATT and CDR2 SNEGSKA (reference sequence). The CDR3 covers 15 residues. DNA of the CDR3: TGCAGTGCTAGAAGTGGTAGAGAGAACACCGGGGAGCTGTTTTTT. This gives the protein CSARSGRENTGELFF.

The chain combines TRBV6-4 with TRBJ1-5; TRBD1 might be the D (5 bases). V lost 11 bases and J 5 bases, leaving 10 bases between the germline ends. CDR1 MRHNA and CDR2 SNTAGT come from the germline V gene. The CDR3 covers 11 residues. The CDR3 loop reads CAGRGDQPQHF. The CDR3 coding sequence is TGTGCCGGACGGGGGGATCAGCCCCAGCATTTT.

This clonotype was observed a few times. This chain connects TRBV10-3 to TRBJ2-3; D gene unclear. V shed 3 bases and J shed 5 bases, with 12 bases lying between them. Germline V CDR1 and CDR2: ENHRY, SYGVKD. The CDR3 length is 14 residues. DNA of the CDR3: TGTGCCATCAGTGATTCACCCCCCGTAGATACGCAGTATTTT. Protein sequence: CAISDSPPVDTQYF.

The chain links TRBV12-3 or TRBV12-4 to TRBJ1-2; D is perhaps TRBD1 (6 bases). The V end lost 5 bases, the J end lost 4 bases, and 23 bases lay between the germline ends. The CDR3 runs to 17 residues. The CDR3 region is CASSTHREYRRAYGYTF. As DNA, the CDR3 is TGTGCCAGCAGTACCCACAGGGAGTATCGGCGGGCCTATGGCTACACCTTC.

The V and J genes are TRBV9 and TRBJ1-2; 7 bases match TRBD1. The ends lost 0 bases at V and 6 bases at J; junction bases unmatched: 5. Germline V gene data show CDR1 as SGDLS and CDR2 as YYNGEE. The CDR3 has 14 amino acids. As DNA, the CDR3 is TGTGCCAGCAGCGTAGGGGCAGGGGGGAATGGCTACACCTTC. Residues: CASSVGAGGNGYTF. Based on the CDR3 plus reference TRBV9 and TRBJ1-2, the full variable domain is DSGVTQTPKHLITATGQRVTLRCSPRSGDLSVYWYQQSLDQGLQFLIQYYNGEERAKGNILERFSAQQFPDLHSELNLSSLELGDSALYFCASSVGAGGNGYTFGSGTRLTVV.

In its sample, this clonotype was seen many times. The CDR3 sequence is CSAAEQGRINYGYTF. The CDR3 DNA sequence: TGCAGCGCAGCCGAACAGGGAAGGATTAACTATGGCTACACCTTC. This rearrangement joins TRBV29-1 to TRBJ1-2; tentative D call: TRBD1 (6 bases). CDR3 length equals 15 residues. V was cut by 7 bases and J by 1 base, with 19 bases left in between. CDR1 is SQVTM and CDR2 is ANQGSEA in the germline V gene.

In this sample, this clonotype turned up many times. The chain couples TRBV7-9 to TRBJ1-6; 7 bases agree with TRBD1. Germline CDR1 reads SEHNR; CDR2 reads FQNEAQ (reference sequence). The CDR3 length is 14 residues. Trimming took 5 bases from V and 9 from J; bases not matched to a gene: 7. The CDR3 DNA reads as TGTGCCAGCAGCCTCGACAGGGCCGGTTCACCCCTCCACTTT. Residues: CASSLDRAGSPLHF.

In its sample, this clonotype was seen many times. V is TRBV27 and J is TRBJ2-7; D gene unclear. Germline V gene lookup returns CDR1 MNHEY and CDR2 SMNVEV (reference sequence). This CDR3 has 15 amino acids. The V and J ends lost 6 bases and 4 bases respectively, with 19 bases between them. The CDR3 reads CASSLQLTSLYEQYF. The CDR3 coding sequence is TGTGCCAGCAGCCTTCAGCTCACCTCTCTATACGAGCAGTACTTC.

Many counts were recorded for this clonotype. The J gene is TRBJ1-4, the V gene TRBV3-1; 10 bases align to TRBD1. Unmatched junction bases numbered 6, after V lost 4 bases and J lost 10 bases. CDR1 is LGHDT, CDR2 YNNKEL, per germline (reference sequence). The CDR3 has 14 residues. CDR3 loop: CASSPGTGARKLFF. The DNA of the CDR3 is TGTGCCAGCAGCCCTGGGACAGGGGCCAGAAAACTGTTTTTT. The variable domain in full, completed from reference TRBV3-1 and TRBJ1-4, reads DTAVSQTPKYLVTQMGNDKSIKCEQNLGHDTMYWYKQDSKKFLKIMFSYNNKELIINETVPNRFSPKSPDKAHLNLHINSLELGDSAVYFCASSPGTGARKLFFGSGTQLSVL.

This chain uses TRBV20-1 with TRBJ2-7; D might be TRBD2 (6 bases). Looked up from germline, CDR1 is DFQATT and CDR2 is SNEGSKA (reference sequence). V lost 1 base and J 0 bases, leaving 16 bases between the germline ends. The CDR3 runs 16 residues. In DNA form, the CDR3 reads TGCAGTGCTAGAGGCGGGGCTAGCAAATACTCCTACGAGCAGTACTTC. Translating it yields CSARGGASKYSYEQYF.

This clonotype was seen only a few times. The gene calls are TRBV7-3 and TRBJ2-2; D is tentatively TRBD1 or TRBD2 (6 bases each). From germline, CDR1 is SGHTA and CDR2 FQGTGA. The CDR3 consists of 14 residues. Trimming left V 5 bases short and J 6 bases short, with 13 bases between. CDR3 nucleotide sequence: TGTGCCAGCAGCCCCAACGGGGGCCCCGGGGAGCTGTTTTTT. Encoded protein: CASSPNGGPGELFF.

This clonotype has only one observation. The DNA of the CDR3 is TGTGCCAGCAGCCCTTACGGACTAGTTTACAATGAGCAGTTCTTC. It codes for CASSPYGLVYNEQFF. The J gene is TRBJ2-1, the V gene TRBV11-2, with 7 bases identical to TRBD2. J gave up 4 bases and V 5 bases, and 8 bases lay outside the gene matches. CDR1 is SGHAT, CDR2 FQNNGV, per germline. The CDR3 consists of 15 residues.

The chain has TRBV19 and TRBJ2-2; TRBD2 matches 7 bases. The CDR3 is 14 amino acids. The V gene's germline CDR1 is LNHDA and CDR2 SQIVND (reference sequence). V lost 6 bases to trimming and J lost 6 bases; unmatched junction nucleotides: 7. CDR3 DNA sequence: TGTGCCAGTAGCGGACTCCGGGGGGCCGGGGAGCTGTTTTTT. This codes for CASSGLRGAGELFF. The variable domain in full, completed from reference TRBV19 and TRBJ2-2, reads DGGITQSPKYLFRKEGQNVTLSCEQNLNHDAMYWYRQDPGQGLRLIYYSQIVNDFQKGDIAEGYSVSREKKESFPLTVTSAQKNPTAFYLCASSGLRGAGELFFGEGSRLTVL.